This T cell receptor beta chain was profiled in a study of T-cell reconstitution after alpha-beta-depleted transplantation in children. The germline gives CDR1 SGDLS, CDR2 YYNGEE. The CDR3 sequence is 15 residues long. J gave up 5 bases and V 0 bases, and 4 bases lay outside the gene matches. Researchers prepared the TCRbeta library using unique molecular identifiers, the study reports. TCRdb re-called the PCR reads with MiXCR, one entry per CDR3 protein. The sample includes approximately 400,000 distinct CDR3 sequences, 9.5% to 13% seen only once; the top ten take 4.5% to 6.5%. This TCR came from a human donor who donated a stem cell graft to a child with acute myeloid leukemia. The rearrangement uses TRBV9 and TRBJ2-4, with 8 bases that match TRBD1. The specimen comprised PBMCs from the stem cell graft donor, sampled from the stem cell graft. This CDR3 is CASSVGQGIENIQYF. The CDR3 DNA reads TGTGCCAGCAGCGTAGGACAGGGGATAGAAAACATTCAGTACTTC.